The rows below give T cell receptor beta chains drawn from one sample of a study of T-cell reconstitution after alpha-beta-depleted transplantation in children. In TCRdb, the PCR reads were re-called with MiXCR into one record per CDR3 protein. Among roughly 180,000 distinct CDR3 sequences, roughly 11% were seen once, and the ten largest hold around 14%. The source material was PBMCs, sampled before TCRalphabeta/CD19-depleted stem cell transplant. The receptors originated from a boy aged 2 to 10 with acute myeloid leukemia, due to receive a stem cell transplant. Each CDR3 is given with its conserved first and last residue. Fields, in order: J gene, V gene, CDR3 protein.

j_gene: TRBJ2-3; v_gene: TRBV13; CDR3aa: CASSRMPSGTDTQYF
j_gene: TRBJ2-5; v_gene: TRBV7-3; CDR3aa: CASSLGTGGAGETQYF
j_gene: TRBJ1-1; v_gene: TRBV29-1; CDR3aa: CSVEDANRAFF
j_gene: TRBJ2-2; v_gene: TRBV7-8; CDR3aa: CASSGRLGGELFF
j_gene: TRBJ2-1; v_gene: TRBV3-1; CDR3aa: CACSPPNRDRHEANNEQFF
j_gene: TRBJ1-2; v_gene: TRBV2; CDR3aa: CASISRSYTF
j_gene: TRBJ1-5; v_gene: TRBV20-1; CDR3aa: CSAYGDSNQPQHF
j_gene: TRBJ2-5; v_gene: TRBV9; CDR3aa: CASSVGTTLGAQETQYF
j_gene: TRBJ1-3; v_gene: TRBV11-2; CDR3aa: CASSPGQGKRSAGNTIYF
j_gene: TRBJ1-1; v_gene: TRBV7-2; CDR3aa: CASSGGKVGTEAFF
j_gene: TRBJ2-5; v_gene: TRBV3-1; CDR3aa: CASSHSTGEETQYF
j_gene: TRBJ2-1; v_gene: TRBV5-1; CDR3aa: CASSPGLWKIEQFF
j_gene: TRBJ2-1; v_gene: TRBV2; CDR3aa: CASSDRSRAADNEQFF
j_gene: TRBJ2-3; v_gene: TRBV10-1; CDR3aa: CASSESRAGGLQDTQYF
j_gene: TRBJ1-5; v_gene: TRBV7-2; CDR3aa: CASSLLNSNQPQHF
j_gene: TRBJ1-1; v_gene: TRBV5-1; CDR3aa: CASSPGAGVTEAFF
j_gene: TRBJ1-4; v_gene: TRBV7-8; CDR3aa: CASSGTQSTNEKLFF
j_gene: TRBJ2-4; v_gene: TRBV10-1; CDR3aa: CASSDNKNIQYF
j_gene: TRBJ2-1; v_gene: TRBV20-1; CDR3aa: CSARGDSSYNEQFF
j_gene: TRBJ1-5; v_gene: TRBV27; CDR3aa: CASSLLVGQPQHF
j_gene: TRBJ2-1; v_gene: TRBV12-3/TRBV12-4; CDR3aa: CASSPWLGGTHEQFF
j_gene: TRBJ2-7; v_gene: TRBV20-1; CDR3aa: CSARAGRGLSYEQYF
j_gene: TRBJ1-1; v_gene: TRBV20-1; CDR3aa: CSARPGQGHTEAFF
j_gene: TRBJ2-1; v_gene: TRBV6-5; CDR3aa: CASSYGQGPTDEQFF
j_gene: TRBJ2-2; v_gene: TRBV5-1; CDR3aa: CASSSLTGNTGELFF
j_gene: TRBJ2-3; v_gene: TRBV7-9; CDR3aa: CASSLDGTGRSDTQYF
j_gene: TRBJ2-7; v_gene: TRBV7-2; CDR3aa: CASSLVVYEQYF
j_gene: TRBJ1-4; v_gene: TRBV6-1; CDR3aa: CASSPRDFNEKLFF
j_gene: TRBJ1-1; v_gene: TRBV7-2; CDR3aa: CASSPPDRVVFF
j_gene: TRBJ2-3; v_gene: TRBV9; CDR3aa: CASSVAGGPQDTQYF
j_gene: TRBJ2-5; v_gene: TRBV27; CDR3aa: CASRTGLAGAETQYF
j_gene: TRBJ2-3; v_gene: TRBV12-5; CDR3aa: CASGLGQTLLTDTQYF
j_gene: TRBJ1-3; v_gene: TRBV5-1; CDR3aa: CASSLTGSGNTIYF
j_gene: TRBJ1-5; v_gene: TRBV2; CDR3aa: CASSEEGTGSQPQHF
j_gene: TRBJ1-1; v_gene: TRBV5-1; CDR3aa: CASSLTGAPNTEAFF
j_gene: TRBJ1-2; v_gene: TRBV4-1; CDR3aa: CASSTRQGVSGYTF